This TCR beta chain originates from a study of T-cell reconstitution after alpha-beta-depleted transplantation in children. Study-wide findings and caveats: After transplant, at about two months, alpha-beta T cells were reportedly derived from several hundred expanded graft clones. One year post-transplant, T-cell counts and diversity were largely derived from T cells produced anew.

This sample's TCRbeta library carried unique molecular identifier barcodes. TCRdb ran MiXCR on the PCR reads and lists one entry per CDR3 protein. The profile covers 300,000 or so distinct CDR3 sequences, with around 25% appearing a single time and approximately 11% taken by the ten largest. Details on this clonotype: The target antigen is unknown.

This receptor was taken from a male patient between 5 and 17 years old who had a stem cell transplant for acute lymphoblastic leukemia, so the T cells may come from the graft donor. This specimen was PBMCs, mostly from graft donor cells, taken 180 days after TCRalphabeta/CD19-depleted stem cell transplant.

CDR3 DNA sequence: TGTGCCACCAGTGTCGGTGCCTCCTACAATGAGCAGTTCTTC. Translating gives CATSVGASYNEQFF. The chain employs TRBV24-1 and TRBJ2-1; D gene uncertain. There are 14 residues in the CDR3. The germline V and J ends were trimmed by 5 bases and 0 bases, with 7 bases remaining between them. The germline CDR1 and CDR2 sequences are KGHDR and SFDVKD.